The present T cell receptor beta chain was sequenced within a study of blood T cell repertoires in COVID-19. Study-wide background: The study drew acute and convalescent COVID-19 samples from the United States, Italy and Spain. Sample material is recorded as cDNA or gDNA derived from T cells, B-cell-depleted T cells, or PBMCs.

In the source study's methods: For nucleated cells, counts were estimated from reference gene primer amplification. Clones were sequenced by immunoSEQ multiplex PCR, and TCRdb holds only the in-frame ones, with some missing. V and J calls plus clone size are reproduced from that table; the DNA served to infer D and trimming. The sample lists 100,000 or so clones, about 91% occurring once. Deletions cut 6 bases from V and 7 bases from J, with 12 bases between. The CDR3 is 13 residues long. Germline CDR1 reads MNHEY; CDR2 reads SVGAGI. The chain combines TRBV6-5 with TRBJ1-4; D gene uncertain. The clonotype comes from a man between 60 and 75 years old with acute or convalescent COVID-19. Source material: peripheral blood. The CDR3 coding sequence is TGTGCCAGCAGATCCCCGGTGGTTGAAAAACTGTTTTTT. Encoded protein: CASRSPVVEKLFF.